The entry below describes one T cell receptor (beta chain). These data are taken from a study of blood T cell repertoires in COVID-19. About the study: The analysed material was cDNA or gDNA that came from T cells, B-cell-depleted T cells, or PBMCs.

Trimming at V came to 6 bases and at J to 0 bases, leaving 8 bases not matched to a gene. CDR3 length: 16 residues. Germline lookup yields CDR1 MDHEN and CDR2 SYDVKM. Assay used: immunoSEQ multiplex PCR; TCRdb lists only in-frame clones, some missing. The sample lists some 260,000 clones; roughly 84% were seen once. Input material: peripheral blood. The clonotype was recovered from a woman between 18 and 29 years old with acute or convalescent COVID-19. This sequence joins TRBV28 and TRBJ1-5; 7 bases are shared with TRBD1. This CDR3 reads CASRHRGIYSNQPQHF. CDR3 sequence (DNA): TGTGCCAGCAGACACAGGGGAATTTATAGCAATCAGCCCCAGCATTTT.